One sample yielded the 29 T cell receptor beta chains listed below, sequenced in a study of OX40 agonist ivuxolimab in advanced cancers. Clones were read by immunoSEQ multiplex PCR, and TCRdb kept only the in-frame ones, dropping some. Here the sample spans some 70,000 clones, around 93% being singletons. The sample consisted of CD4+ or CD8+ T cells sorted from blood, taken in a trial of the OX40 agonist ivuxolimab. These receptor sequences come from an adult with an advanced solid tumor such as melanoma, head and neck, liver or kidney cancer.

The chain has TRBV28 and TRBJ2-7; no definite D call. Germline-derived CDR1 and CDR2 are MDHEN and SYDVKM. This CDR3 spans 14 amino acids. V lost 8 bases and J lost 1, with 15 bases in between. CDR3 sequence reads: CASAQIGLSYEQYF. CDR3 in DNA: TGTGCCAGCGCCCAAATAGGGTTATCCTACGAGCAGTACTTC. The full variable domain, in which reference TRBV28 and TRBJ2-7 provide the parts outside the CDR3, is DVKVTQSSRYLVKRTGEKVFLECVQDMDHENMFWYRQDPGLGLRLIYFSYDVKMKEKGDIPEGYSVSREKKERFSLILESASTNQTSMYLCASAQIGLSYEQYFGPGTRLTVT.

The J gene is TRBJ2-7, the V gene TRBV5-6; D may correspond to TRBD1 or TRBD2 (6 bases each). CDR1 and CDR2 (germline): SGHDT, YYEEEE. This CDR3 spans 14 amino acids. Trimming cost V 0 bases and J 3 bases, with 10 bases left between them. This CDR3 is CASSLEGGGYEQYF. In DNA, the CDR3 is TGTGCCAGCAGCTTGGAAGGAGGGGGCTACGAGCAGTACTTC.

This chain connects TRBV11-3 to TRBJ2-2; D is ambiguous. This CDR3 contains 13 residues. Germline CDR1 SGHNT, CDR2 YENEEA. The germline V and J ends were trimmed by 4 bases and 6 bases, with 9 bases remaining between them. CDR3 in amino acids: CASSSLASGELFF. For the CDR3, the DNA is TGTGCCAGCAGCTCTTTAGCTTCCGGGGAGCTGTTTTTT.

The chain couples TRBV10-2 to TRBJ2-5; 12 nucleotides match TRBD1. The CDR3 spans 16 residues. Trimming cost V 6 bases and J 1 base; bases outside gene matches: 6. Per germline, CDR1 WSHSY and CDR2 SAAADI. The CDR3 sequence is CASSSGTGGFQETQYF. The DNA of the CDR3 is TGCGCCAGCAGCTCGGGGACAGGGGGCTTCCAAGAGACCCAGTACTTC.

CDR3 region: CASSRGGIGSYEQYF. In DNA form, the CDR3 reads TGTGCCAGCAGCCGGGGGGGGATTGGCTCCTACGAGCAGTACTTC. The chain links TRBV7-8 to TRBJ2-7, with 8 bases aligning to TRBD2. Germline V CDR1 and CDR2: SGHVS, FQNEAQ. The length of the CDR3 is 15 residues. J gave up 0 bases and V 5 bases, and 6 bases lay outside the gene matches.

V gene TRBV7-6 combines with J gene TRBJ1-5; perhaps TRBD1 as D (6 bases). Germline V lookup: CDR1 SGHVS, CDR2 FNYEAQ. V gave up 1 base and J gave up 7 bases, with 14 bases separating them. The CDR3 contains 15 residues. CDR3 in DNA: TGTGCCAGCAGCTTAGGGCAGGGGCTGGGGCAGCCCCAGCATTTT. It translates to CASSLGQGLGQPQHF.

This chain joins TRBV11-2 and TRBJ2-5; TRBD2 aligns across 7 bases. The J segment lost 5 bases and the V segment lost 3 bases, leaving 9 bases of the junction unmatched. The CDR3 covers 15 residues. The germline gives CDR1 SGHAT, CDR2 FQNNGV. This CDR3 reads CASSLMSGGVETQYF. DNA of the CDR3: TGTGCCAGCAGCTTGATGTCGGGGGGTGTGGAGACCCAGTACTTC.

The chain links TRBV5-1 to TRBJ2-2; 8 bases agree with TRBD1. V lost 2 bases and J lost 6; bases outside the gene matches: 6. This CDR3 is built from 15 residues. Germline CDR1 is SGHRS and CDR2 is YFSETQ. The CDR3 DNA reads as TGCGCCAGCAGCTTCCAGACAGGGGAGGCCGGGGAGCTGTTTTTT. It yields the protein CASSFQTGEAGELFF.

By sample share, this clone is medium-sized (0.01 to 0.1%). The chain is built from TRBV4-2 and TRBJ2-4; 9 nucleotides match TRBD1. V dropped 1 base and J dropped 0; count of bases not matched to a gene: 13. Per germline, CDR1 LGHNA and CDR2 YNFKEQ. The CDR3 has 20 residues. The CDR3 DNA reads TGTGCCAGCAGCCAAGCCTCCGGGACAGGGTTTATATTAGCCAAAAACATTCAGTACTTC. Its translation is CASSQASGTGFILAKNIQYF.

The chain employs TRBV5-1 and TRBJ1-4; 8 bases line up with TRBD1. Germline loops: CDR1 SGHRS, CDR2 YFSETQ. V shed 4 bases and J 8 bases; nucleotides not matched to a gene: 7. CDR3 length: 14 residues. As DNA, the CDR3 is TGCGCCAGCAGCAAAGGACAGGGAGAAGAAAAACTGTTTTTT. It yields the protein CASSKGQGEEKLFF.

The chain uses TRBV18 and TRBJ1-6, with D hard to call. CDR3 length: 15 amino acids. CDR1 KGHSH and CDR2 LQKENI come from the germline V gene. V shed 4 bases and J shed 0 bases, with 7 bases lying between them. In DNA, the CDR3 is TGTGCCAGCTCACACGACATCTCCTATAATTCACCCCTCCACTTT. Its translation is CASSHDISYNSPLHF.

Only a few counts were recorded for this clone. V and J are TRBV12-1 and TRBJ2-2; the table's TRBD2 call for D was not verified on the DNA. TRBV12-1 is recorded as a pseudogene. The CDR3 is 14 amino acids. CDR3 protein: CASSLSGTGGELFF. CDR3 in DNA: TGTGCCAGCAGCCTTAGCGGGACGGGCGGGGAGCTGTTTTTT.

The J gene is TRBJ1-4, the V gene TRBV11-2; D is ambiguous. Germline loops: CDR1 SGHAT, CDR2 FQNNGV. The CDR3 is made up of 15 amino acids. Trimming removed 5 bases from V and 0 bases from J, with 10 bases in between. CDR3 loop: CASSPMAATNEKLFF. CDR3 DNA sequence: TGTGCCAGCAGCCCCATGGCTGCAACTAATGAAAAACTGTTTTTT.

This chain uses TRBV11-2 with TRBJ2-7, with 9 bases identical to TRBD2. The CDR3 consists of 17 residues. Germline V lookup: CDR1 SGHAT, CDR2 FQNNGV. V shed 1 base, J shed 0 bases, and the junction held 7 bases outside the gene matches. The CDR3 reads CASSLVRAGGSSYEQYF. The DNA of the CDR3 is TGTGCCAGCAGCTTAGTACGAGCGGGAGGCAGCTCCTACGAGCAGTACTTC.

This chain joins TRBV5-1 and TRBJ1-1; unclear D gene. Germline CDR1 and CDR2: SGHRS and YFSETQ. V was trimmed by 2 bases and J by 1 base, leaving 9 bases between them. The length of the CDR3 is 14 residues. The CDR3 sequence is CASSFRVGNTEAFF. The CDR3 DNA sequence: TGCGCCAGCAGCTTCCGTGTCGGGAACACTGAAGCTTTCTTT.

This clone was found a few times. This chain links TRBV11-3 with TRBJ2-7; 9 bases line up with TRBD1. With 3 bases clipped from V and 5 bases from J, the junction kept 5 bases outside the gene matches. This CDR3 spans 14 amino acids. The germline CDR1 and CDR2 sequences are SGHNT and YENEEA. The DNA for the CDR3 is TGTGCCAGCAGCTTGGGGACAGGGATCCACGAGCAGTACTTC. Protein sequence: CASSLGTGIHEQYF.

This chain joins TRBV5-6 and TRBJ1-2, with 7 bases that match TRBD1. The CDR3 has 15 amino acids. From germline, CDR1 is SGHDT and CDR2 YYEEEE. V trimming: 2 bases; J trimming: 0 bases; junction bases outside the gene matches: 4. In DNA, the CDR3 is TGTGCCAGCAGCTTTGGACAGGAGACTAACTATGGCTACACCTTC. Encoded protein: CASSFGQETNYGYTF.

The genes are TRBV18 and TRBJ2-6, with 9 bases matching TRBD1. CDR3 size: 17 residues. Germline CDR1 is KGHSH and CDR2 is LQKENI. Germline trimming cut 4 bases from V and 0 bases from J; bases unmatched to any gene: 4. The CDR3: CASSRGQGNSGANVLTF. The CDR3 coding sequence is TGTGCCAGCTCACGGGGACAGGGTAACTCTGGGGCCAACGTCCTGACTTTC.

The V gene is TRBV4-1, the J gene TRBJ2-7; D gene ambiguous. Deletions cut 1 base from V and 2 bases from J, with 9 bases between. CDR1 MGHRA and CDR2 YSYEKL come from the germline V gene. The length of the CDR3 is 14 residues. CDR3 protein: CASSQGTQTYEQYF. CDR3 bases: TGCGCCAGCAGCCAAGGGACGCAGACCTACGAGCAGTACTTC.

The CDR3 DNA reads as TGTGCCAGCAGCTTAGGACTCGGGGACAGGGCGGAGGGTACAGATACGCAGTATTTT. This sequence encodes CASSLGLGDRAEGTDTQYF. The V and J genes are TRBV7-3 and TRBJ2-3; 9 bases align to TRBD1. This CDR3 contains 19 residues. Per germline, CDR1 SGHTA and CDR2 FQGTGA. Losses at the gene ends were 2 bases for V and 3 bases for J; bases not matched to a gene: 15.

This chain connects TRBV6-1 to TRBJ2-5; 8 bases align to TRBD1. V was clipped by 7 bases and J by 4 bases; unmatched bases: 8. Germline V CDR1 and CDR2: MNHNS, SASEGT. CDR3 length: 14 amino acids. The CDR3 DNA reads TGTGCCAGCACCTTAGACAGGGGCAGAGAGACCCAGTACTTC. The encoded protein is CASTLDRGRETQYF.

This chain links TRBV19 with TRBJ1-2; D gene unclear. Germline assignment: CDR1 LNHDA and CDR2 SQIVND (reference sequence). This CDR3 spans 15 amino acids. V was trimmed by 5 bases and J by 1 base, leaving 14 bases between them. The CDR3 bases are TGTGCCAGTAGTCCCTGGGATCCCTTTAACTATGGCTACACCTTC. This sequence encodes CASSPWDPFNYGYTF.

CDR3 sequence (DNA): TGCGCCAGCAGCTCGGCCAAGGGGGAAGGGGGTACAGATACGCAGTATTTT. This encodes CASSSAKGEGGTDTQYF. V gene TRBV5-1 combines with J gene TRBJ2-3, with a tentative D call TRBD1 (6 bases). V lost 3 bases and J lost 3, with 20 bases in between. Germline V lookup: CDR1 SGHRS, CDR2 YFSETQ. The CDR3 consists of 17 residues.

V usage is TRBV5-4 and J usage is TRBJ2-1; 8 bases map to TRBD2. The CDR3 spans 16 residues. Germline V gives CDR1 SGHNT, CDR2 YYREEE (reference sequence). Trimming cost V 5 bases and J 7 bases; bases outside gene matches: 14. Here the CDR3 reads CASSPRAGGGRNEQFF. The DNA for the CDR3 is TGTGCCAGCAGTCCAAGAGCCGGGGGGGGCCGTAATGAGCAGTTCTTC.

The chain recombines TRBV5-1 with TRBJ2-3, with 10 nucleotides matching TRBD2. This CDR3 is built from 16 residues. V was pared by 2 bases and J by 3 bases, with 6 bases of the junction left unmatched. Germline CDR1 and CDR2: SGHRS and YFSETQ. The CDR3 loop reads CASSLPTSGETDTQYF. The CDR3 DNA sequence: TGCGCCAGCAGCTTACCAACTAGCGGGGAGACAGATACGCAGTATTTT.

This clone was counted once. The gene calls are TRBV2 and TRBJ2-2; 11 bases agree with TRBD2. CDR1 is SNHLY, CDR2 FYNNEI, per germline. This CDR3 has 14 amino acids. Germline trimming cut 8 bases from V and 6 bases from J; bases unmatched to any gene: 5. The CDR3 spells CASLAGGPAGELFF. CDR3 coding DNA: TGTGCCAGCTTAGCGGGGGGGCCAGCCGGGGAGCTGTTTTTT.

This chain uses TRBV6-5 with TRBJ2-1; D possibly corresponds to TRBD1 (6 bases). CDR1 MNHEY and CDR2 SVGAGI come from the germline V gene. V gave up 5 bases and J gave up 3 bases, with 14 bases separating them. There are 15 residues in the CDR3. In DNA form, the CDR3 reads TGTGCCAGCAGTCCCGGACAGCCCCTCTACAATGAGCAGTTCTTC. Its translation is CASSPGQPLYNEQFF.

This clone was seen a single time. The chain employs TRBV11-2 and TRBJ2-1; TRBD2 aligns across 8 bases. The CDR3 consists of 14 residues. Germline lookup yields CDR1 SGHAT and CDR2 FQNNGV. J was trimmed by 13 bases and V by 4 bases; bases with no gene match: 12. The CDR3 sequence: CASSSSTGTSNQFF. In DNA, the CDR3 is TGTGCCAGCAGCTCCTCCACCGGGACTAGTAACCAGTTCTTC.

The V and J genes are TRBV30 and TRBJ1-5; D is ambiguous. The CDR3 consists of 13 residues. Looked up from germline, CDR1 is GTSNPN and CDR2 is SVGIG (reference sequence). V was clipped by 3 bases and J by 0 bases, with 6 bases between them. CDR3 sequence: CAWSGSSNQPQHF. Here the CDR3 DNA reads TGTGCCTGGAGCGGAAGTAGCAATCAGCCCCAGCATTTT.